This T cell receptor (beta chain) appears in the sequencing data of a study of cytomegalovirus exposure and HLA in healthy donors (TCRdb year 2017). The study in broad terms: In an earlier analysis of some 610 of the donors, around 300 Gb of sequence data and 95 million to 130 million unique TCR beta sequences from about 180 million T cells were reported. An early release that covered around 590 HLA-typed donors contained around 300 gigabases of sequencing data and approximately 85 million unique TCR sequences. High-throughput TCR immunosequencing, statistical association of individual TCRs with disease status, and machine learning were combined to predict cytomegalovirus infection status. Donor age, sex, ethnicity and CMV serostatus were compiled alongside the repertoire data. The T cell repertoires of about 700 subjects were profiled by immunosequencing and related to cytomegalovirus serostatus. The study was designed to test whether signatures of past pathogen exposure could be identified by cataloging public T cell receptors. Along with the approximately 650-subject first cohort, a separate validation cohort of around 120 different subjects was used. Genome-wide SNP genotypes for about 65% of the roughly 670 donors were used in a later genetic analysis, which treated that subset as a discovery cohort. An earlier analysis of roughly 600 of the donors used high-throughput TCR beta sequencing to judge whether each TCR beta V gene segment behaved as functional or pseudogenic. In a later analysis, previously published TCR beta repertoires from 666 donors were re-analyzed and high-resolution HLA genotyping was added so that TCR occurrence patterns could be studied. Typing coverage differed by locus: A, B, C, DRB1 and DQB1 were typed in roughly 620-630 donors, DQA1 in 500 to 550, DPA1 in nearly 610, and DPB1 in approximately 450. In the later analysis, no new phenotypic data were used to find candidate immune exposures; instead, reliance was placed on TCR beta sequences and their occurrence across donors. Across approximately 400 genotyped donors of the cohort, an average of roughly 230,000 unique TCR beta nucleotide sequences per donor were sequenced, and roughly 18% of those sequences were non-productive. Every repertoire in the discovery cohort had been generated on one and the same sequencing platform. Of the approximately 400 genotyped donors, 65% to 90% fell in the genetic ancestry cluster associated with self-reported Caucasian donors. Both class I and class II loci were covered by HLA typing, at four-digit resolution. About five DR-DQ haplotypes were treated as single units for association and clustering because of strong linkage in the cohort.

Details on this clone: Its antigen specificity is not known. Base qualities are not recorded, but no much larger clone differs from it by a single base.

What the study reported, not specific to this receptor: In a later analysis, the rate of TCR association differed among HLA loci, with DRB1 alleles having the most associated TCRs and HLA-C alleles having the fewest. In this cohort, only TCR beta chains were sequenced, and detectable features were limited by the absence of alpha or paired-chain data. Because the 87-base-pair reads could not distinguish some IMGT-functional V segments, including TRBV6-2 and TRBV6-3, those segments were excluded. Compared with the approximately 600-donor mean, donors in an Asian-associated ancestry cluster had fewer N-insertions in productive TCRs, according to a later genetic analysis. In a later analysis, most CMV-associated TCR beta chains were found to appear HLA-restricted, with HLA associations seemingly driven largely by CMV exposure. In a later analysis, about 16,000 TCR beta sequences were associated with specific HLA alleles at a false discovery rate of 0.05. An earlier analysis of approximately 500 of the donors showed that most TCR beta V segments appeared in productive rearrangements either about 87% or about 30% of the time, which broadly matched IMGT annotations. Because some donors lacked HLA typing at each locus, the association tests relied only on the typed subset. Strong co-occurrence of HLA alleles, especially DR and DQ, made assigning TCR associations to individual alleles difficult. Linkage disequilibrium might explain the correlated functional status among segregating V segments, but an unknown experimental factor could not be excluded. Because counts were too low, approximately 18 rarely observed V segments, including chromosome 9 orphons, were excluded from the earlier analysis of a few hundred of the donors. The study gave a list of about 170 TCR beta chains associated with cytomegalovirus. Sequencing depth was assumed to be roughly uniform across donors in the presence/absence analyses, though that assumption may not hold. A further reported finding was that TCR beta sequences accurately predicted the HLA-A and HLA-B alleles for most subjects in the first cohort. While some public TCRs were present in many individuals, most TCR sequences turned up only very rarely across donors. According to the authors, the approach could potentially be generalized to other disease states and immunological phenotypes. The classifier was reported to diagnose cytomegalovirus status with high specificity and sensitivity in both the original and validation cohorts. A later genetic analysis associated a missense DCLRE1C variant with V-gene and J-gene trimming of TCR beta chains, and an independent cohort replicated the association. A group of highly shared sequence variants was considered likely to be a technical artifact of the sequencing pipeline. CMV serostatus was the only immune exposure information available for the cohort. A later analysis found that HLA-associated TCR beta chains were more clonally expanded and had lower generation probabilities than equally common non-associated chains. In vitro tests confirmed that three of the cytomegalovirus-associated TCR beta chains recognize cytomegalovirus antigens. In a later analysis, several top co-occurrence clusters were reported to appear linked to parvovirus B19, influenza, CMV and Epstein-Barr virus.

The cohort comprised approximately 700 healthy bone marrow donors. Cohort members were all nominally healthy when sampled, although unrecorded immune exposures were likely present. The donor tested CMV seropositive and was one of the 289 seropositive cohort members. Every donor gave a peripheral blood sample, and the peripheral blood mononuclear cells from that sample were used for TCR beta sequencing. The Qiagen DNeasy Blood Extraction Kit was used to extract genomic DNA from the blood cell samples. Library generation was performed with the immunoSEQ multiplex PCR assay. The multiplex PCR relied on a mix of 60 forward primers for TCR Vbeta segments and 13 reverse primers for TCR Jbeta segments. The CDR3 region of rearranged TCR beta genes was amplified from genomic DNA by a multiplex PCR assay. The amplified TCR beta libraries were sequenced on the Illumina HiSeq System as 87-base-pair reads. In the paper's pipeline: In a later analysis, tens of millions of unique TCR beta chains were counted across the 650 to 700 repertoires, and about 10 million of these chains were shared by at least two donors. A nearest-neighbor algorithm error-corrected the raw reads and collapsed the reads into unique sequences, merging closely related sequences to remove PCR and sequencing errors. To assign V, D and J gene segments, CDR3 sequences were aligned to IMGT reference sequences. For a sequence to be retained, a match of at least six nucleotides to both a V gene segment and a J gene segment was required. A rearrangement was called productive if the CDR3 had no stop codons and remained in frame with V and J, and every other rearrangement was called non-productive. CDR3 was defined by IMGT convention, running from the second conserved V-encoded cysteine to the conserved J-encoded phenylalanine. The earlier analysis of about 570 of the donors excluded any sequence lacking an unambiguous match to a single V gene segment. In an earlier analysis of some 590 of the donors, a V segment was called functional when productive rearrangements were above 56.7%, and segregating when the standard deviation between donors exceeded 5%. To diagnose cytomegalovirus status from the catalog of TCR beta chain sequences, a statistical classification framework was built. V and J gene assignment, in a later analysis, came from comparing TCR nucleotide sequences with IMGT/GENE-DB human TR gene sequences. A later analysis assigned CDR3 sequences and most-parsimonious VDJ recombination scenarios with the TCRdist pipeline. In a later analysis, each TCR beta chain was defined by its CDR3 amino acid sequence together with its V-gene family, and reads lacking a unique V-gene family were excluded. To address suspected cross-contamination and a sequencing artifact, a later analysis removed roughly 640 highly shared, low-generation-probability nucleotide sequences. A later analysis calculated a clonal expansion index for each public chain from normalized within-repertoire ranks of inferred template counts. In a later analysis, generation probabilities were computed using a VDJ recombination model fitted to out-of-frame rearrangements, and the results were checked against IGoR. A later analysis scored TCR-TCR, TCR-HLA and TCR-CMV co-occurrence with hypergeometric tests, applying a repertoire-size bias correction to TCR pairs. In a later analysis, false discovery rates were estimated by permuting HLA or CMV assignments 20 times. In a later analysis, co-occurring TCRs were grouped using DBSCAN, and TCRdist sequence similarity was added for clustering within HLA-allele-positive subsets. For co-occurrence clustering, repertoires with fewer than 30,000 or more than 120,000 public chains were excluded, along with roughly five repertoires with anomalous nucleotide sharing. TCRdb took over this immuneACCESS table, retaining in-frame rearrangements with V and J assigned. Such tables are incomplete; in checked studies, under half of the missing clones stem from an unresolved V gene, and the remainder is unexplained. That table gives V, J and clone size, and the DNA gave D and trimming. The sample table contains 75,000 to 80,000 clones; only one count was recorded for around 76% of them. Jointly, the top ten make up about 12% of the sample.

From the cysteine through the phenylalanine, the CDR3 covers 14 amino acids. Only the CDR3 DNA stays, 42 bases, in frame from base 1. Ends trimmed: V by 0 bases, J by 3 bases; bases unmatched to a gene: 2. Per the germline V gene, MNHEY is the CDR1 and SVGAGI is the CDR2. The sample taken for sequencing was PBMCs. Recombination joined TRBV6-5 with TRBJ2-7; the central 7 bases match TRBD1. This TCR derives from a male donor in good health and CMV-seropositive. DNA sequence: TGTGCCAGCAGTTACTCAGGGGGCTTCTACGAGCAGTACTTC. This is translated as CASSYSGGFYEQYF.